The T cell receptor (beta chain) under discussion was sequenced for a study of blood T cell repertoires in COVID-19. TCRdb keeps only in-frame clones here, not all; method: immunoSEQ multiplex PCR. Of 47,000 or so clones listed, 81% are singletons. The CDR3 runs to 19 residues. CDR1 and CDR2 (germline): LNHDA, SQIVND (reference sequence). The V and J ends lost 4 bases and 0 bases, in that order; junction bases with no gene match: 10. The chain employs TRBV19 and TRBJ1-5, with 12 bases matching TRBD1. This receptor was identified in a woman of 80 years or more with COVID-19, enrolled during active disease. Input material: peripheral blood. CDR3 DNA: TGTGCCAGTAGTAAACCGGGACAGGGGGCATCTTATAGCAATCAGCCCCAGCATTTT. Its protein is CASSKPGQGASYSNQPQHF. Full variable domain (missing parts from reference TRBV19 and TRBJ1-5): DGGITQSPKYLFRKEGQNVTLSCEQNLNHDAMYWYRQDPGQGLRLIYYSQIVNDFQKGDIAEGYSVSREKKESFPLTVTSAQKNPTAFYLCASSKPGQGASYSNQPQHFGDGTRLSIL.